This T cell receptor (beta chain) derives from a study of PD-L1 blockade in urothelial cancer. On the study more broadly: Among blood samples, the median T cell count was approximately 150,000.

Between the trimmed V and J ends, which lost 5 bases and 4 bases, there was a span of 16 bases. Germline V gene sequence: CDR1 SGHDT, CDR2 YYEEEE. The CDR3 consists of 15 residues. Here immunoSEQ multiplex PCR was the method, and the copy in TCRdb shows in-frame clones only, minus some. The data show tens of thousands of clones, roughly 80% seen once. Noted time point: pretreatment peripheral blood. V gene TRBV5-6 combines with J gene TRBJ1-3; perhaps TRBD1 as D (6 bases). This clonotype was sampled from a man aged 55 to 70 with urothelial cancer. Sequencing used PBMCs, obtained around atezolizumab (anti-PD-L1) treatment. CDR3 DNA: TGTGCCAGCAGTTTAAGGTCACAGGGCGGAAACACCATATATTTT. Encoded protein: CASSLRSQGGNTIYF.